The sequence of this TCR beta chain was determined in a study of response to subunit inactivated influenza vaccine. This clonotype has at least ten counts. The CDR3 runs to 15 residues. The V end lost 0 bases, the J end lost 5 bases, and 14 bases lay between the germline ends. The V gene's germline CDR1 is SQVTM and CDR2 ANQGSEA. One entry per CDR3 protein results from TCRdb running MiXCR on the RT-PCR reads. The sample includes about 150,000 distinct CDR3 sequences, over 8.5% of them seen just once. The chain employs TRBV29-1 and TRBJ2-1; D is unresolved. Specimen: CD8+ T cells sorted from PBMCs, collected roughly 24 months after vaccination. This TCR was recovered from a man in his fifties or sixties who received an inactivated influenza vaccine. For the CDR3, the DNA is TGCAGCGTTGAAGATCGGTGGGCGGCAGACAATGAGCAGTTCTTC. Translated: CSVEDRWAADNEQFF.